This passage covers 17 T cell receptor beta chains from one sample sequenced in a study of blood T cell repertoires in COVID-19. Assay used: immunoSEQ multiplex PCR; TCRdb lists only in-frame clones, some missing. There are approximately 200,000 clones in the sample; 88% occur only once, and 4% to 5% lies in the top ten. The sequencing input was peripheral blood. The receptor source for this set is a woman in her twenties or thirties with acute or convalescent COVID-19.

CDR3: CASSLDLGPYGYTF. The CDR3 DNA sequence: TGTGCCAGCAGCTTAGATTTGGGGCCCTATGGCTACACCTTC. The V and J genes are TRBV11-2 and TRBJ1-2; a possible D gene is TRBD1 (5 bases). CDR1 is SGHAT and CDR2 is FQNNGV in the germline V gene. V shed 0 bases and J shed 4 bases, with 9 bases lying between them. CDR3 length: 14 residues.

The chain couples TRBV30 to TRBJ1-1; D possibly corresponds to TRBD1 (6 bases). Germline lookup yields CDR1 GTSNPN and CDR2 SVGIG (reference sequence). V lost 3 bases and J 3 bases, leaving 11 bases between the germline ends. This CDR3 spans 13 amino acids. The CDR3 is CAWSRDTHTEAFF. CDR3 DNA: TGTGCCTGGAGCCGGGACACTCACACTGAAGCTTTCTTT.

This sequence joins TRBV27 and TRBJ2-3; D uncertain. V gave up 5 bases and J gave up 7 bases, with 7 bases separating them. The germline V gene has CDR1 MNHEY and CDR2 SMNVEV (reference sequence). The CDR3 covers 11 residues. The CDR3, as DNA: TGTGCCAGCAGTAGTAGTTATACGCAGTATTTT. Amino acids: CASSSSYTQYF.

CDR3 sequence (DNA): TGTGCCATCAGTGAGTCGGAGAAGACCCAGTACTTC. It translates to CAISESEKTQYF. The chain links TRBV10-3 to TRBJ2-5; D gene uncertain. The CDR3 loop spans 12 amino acids. Germline loops: CDR1 ENHRY, CDR2 SYGVKD. Trimming removed 0 bases at V and 6 bases at J, with 5 bases between.

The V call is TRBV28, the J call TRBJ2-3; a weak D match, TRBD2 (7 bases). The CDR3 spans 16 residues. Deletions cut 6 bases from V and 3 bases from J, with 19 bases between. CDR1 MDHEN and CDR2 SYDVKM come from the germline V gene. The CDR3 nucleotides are TGTGCCAGCAGCAAGGGGGGGGCCGTAGCGACAGATACGCAGTATTTT. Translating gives CASSKGGAVATDTQYF.

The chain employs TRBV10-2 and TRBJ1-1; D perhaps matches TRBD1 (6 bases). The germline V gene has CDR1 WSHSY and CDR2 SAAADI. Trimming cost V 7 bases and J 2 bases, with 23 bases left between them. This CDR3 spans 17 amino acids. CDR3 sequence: CASTLIVGQPGNTEAFF. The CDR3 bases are TGCGCCAGCACCCTCATAGTCGGACAGCCCGGTAACACTGAAGCTTTCTTT.

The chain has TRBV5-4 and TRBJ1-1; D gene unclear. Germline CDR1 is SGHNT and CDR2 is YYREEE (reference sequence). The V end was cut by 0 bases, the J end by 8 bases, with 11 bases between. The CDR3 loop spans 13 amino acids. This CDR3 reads CASSLGRGPEAFF. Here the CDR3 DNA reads TGTGCCAGCAGCTTGGGCCGAGGGCCGGAAGCTTTCTTT.

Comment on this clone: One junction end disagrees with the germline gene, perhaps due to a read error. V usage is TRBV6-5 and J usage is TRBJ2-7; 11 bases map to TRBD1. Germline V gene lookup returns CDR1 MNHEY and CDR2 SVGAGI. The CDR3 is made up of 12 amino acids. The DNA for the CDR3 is TGTGCCAGCAGTTTCCGGACAGGGGGCTGGGTCTTC. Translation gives CASSFRTGGWVF.

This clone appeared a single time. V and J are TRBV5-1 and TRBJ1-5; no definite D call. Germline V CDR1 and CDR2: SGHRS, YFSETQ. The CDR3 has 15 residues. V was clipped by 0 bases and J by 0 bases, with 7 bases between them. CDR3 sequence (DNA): TGCGCCAGCAGCTTGGCCGGGGTTAGCAATCAGCCCCAGCATTTT. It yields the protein CASSLAGVSNQPQHF.

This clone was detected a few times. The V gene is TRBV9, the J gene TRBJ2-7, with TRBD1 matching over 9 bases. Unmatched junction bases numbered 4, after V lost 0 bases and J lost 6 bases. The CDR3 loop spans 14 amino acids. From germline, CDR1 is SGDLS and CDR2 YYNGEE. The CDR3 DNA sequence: TGTGCCAGCAGCGTAGAGGGACAGGGTAGCGAGCAGTACTTC. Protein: CASSVEGQGSEQYF.

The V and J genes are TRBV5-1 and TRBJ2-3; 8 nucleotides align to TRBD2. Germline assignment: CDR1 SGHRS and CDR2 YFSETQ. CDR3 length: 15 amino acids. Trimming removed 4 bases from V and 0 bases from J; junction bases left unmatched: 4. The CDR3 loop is CASSNSGASTDTQYF. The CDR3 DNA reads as TGCGCCAGCAGCAATAGCGGGGCCAGCACAGATACGCAGTATTTT.

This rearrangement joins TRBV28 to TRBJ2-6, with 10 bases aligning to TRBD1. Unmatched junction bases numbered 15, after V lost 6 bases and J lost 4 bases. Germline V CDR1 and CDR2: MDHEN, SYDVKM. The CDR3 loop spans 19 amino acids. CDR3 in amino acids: CASRNFGTGDPGGANVLTF. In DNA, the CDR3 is TGTGCCAGCAGAAATTTTGGGACAGGGGACCCAGGGGGGGCCAACGTCCTGACTTTC.

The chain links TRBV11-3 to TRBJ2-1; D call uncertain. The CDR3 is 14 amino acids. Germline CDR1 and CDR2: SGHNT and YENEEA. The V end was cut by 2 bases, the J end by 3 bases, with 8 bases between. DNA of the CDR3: TGTGCCAGCAGCTTACGAAGCGACTACAATGAGCAGTTCTTC. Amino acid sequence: CASSLRSDYNEQFF.

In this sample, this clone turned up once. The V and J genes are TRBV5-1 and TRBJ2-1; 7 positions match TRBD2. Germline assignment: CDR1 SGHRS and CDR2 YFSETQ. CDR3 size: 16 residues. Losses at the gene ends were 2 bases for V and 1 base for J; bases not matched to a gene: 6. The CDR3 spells CASSFLAGASYNEQFF. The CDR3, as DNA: TGCGCCAGCAGCTTCTTGGCGGGAGCGTCCTACAATGAGCAGTTCTTC. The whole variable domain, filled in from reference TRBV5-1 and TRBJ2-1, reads KAGVTQTPRYLIKTRGQQVTLSCSPISGHRSVSWYQQTPGQGLQFLFEYFSETQRNKGNFPGRFSGRQFSNSRSEMNVSTLELGDSALYLCASSFLAGASYNEQFFGPGTRLTVL.

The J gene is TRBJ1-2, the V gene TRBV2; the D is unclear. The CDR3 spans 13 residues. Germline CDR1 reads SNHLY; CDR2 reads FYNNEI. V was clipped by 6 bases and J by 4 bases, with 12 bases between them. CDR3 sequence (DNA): TGTGCCAGCAGCGTTCCCGTTAGCTATGGCTACACCTTC. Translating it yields CASSVPVSYGYTF.

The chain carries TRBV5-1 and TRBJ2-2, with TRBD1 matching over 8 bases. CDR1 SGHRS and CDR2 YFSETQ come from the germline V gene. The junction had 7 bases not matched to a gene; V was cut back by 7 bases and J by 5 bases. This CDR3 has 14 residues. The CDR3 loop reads CASGDRGNTGELFF. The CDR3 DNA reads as TGCGCCAGCGGAGACAGGGGTAATACCGGGGAGCTGTTTTTT.

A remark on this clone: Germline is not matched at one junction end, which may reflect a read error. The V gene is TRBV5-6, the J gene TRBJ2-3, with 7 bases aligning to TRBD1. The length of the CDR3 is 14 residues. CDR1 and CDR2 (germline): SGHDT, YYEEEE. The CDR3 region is CASSLYPPADREVF. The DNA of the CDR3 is TGTGCCAGCAGCTTGTACCCCCCCGCCGACAGGGAAGTATTT.